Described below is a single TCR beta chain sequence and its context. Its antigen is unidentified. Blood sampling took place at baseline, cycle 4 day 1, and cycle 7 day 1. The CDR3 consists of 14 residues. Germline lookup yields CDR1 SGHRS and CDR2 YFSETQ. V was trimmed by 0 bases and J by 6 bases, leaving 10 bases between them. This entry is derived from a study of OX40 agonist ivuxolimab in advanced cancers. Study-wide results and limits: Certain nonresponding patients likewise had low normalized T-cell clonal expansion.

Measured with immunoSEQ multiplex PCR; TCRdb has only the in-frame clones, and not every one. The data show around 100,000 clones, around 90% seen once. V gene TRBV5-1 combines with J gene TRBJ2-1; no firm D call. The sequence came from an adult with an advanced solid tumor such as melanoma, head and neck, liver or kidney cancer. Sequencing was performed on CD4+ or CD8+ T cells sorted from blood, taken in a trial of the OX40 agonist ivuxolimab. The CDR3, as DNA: TGCGCCAGCAGCTTGGGGCCCAGACTCAATGAGCAGTTCTTC. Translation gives CASSLGPRLNEQFF.